This TCR beta chain comes out of a study of identical twins. General study findings and limits: The more abundant beta clonotypes in cord blood had fewer insertions, and memory repertoires did not show this. It was possible that invariant MAIT and iNKT cells partly confounded the zero-insertion analyses.

Worth noting for this clonotype: Its matching antigen is unknown.

A single record per CDR3 protein comes from TCRdb applying MiXCR to the 5' RACE reads. The sample records 250,000 or so distinct CDR3 sequences, around 7.6% being singletons. This CDR3 comprises 14 residues. V dropped 5 bases and J dropped 4 bases, with 13 bases sitting between them. CDR1 and CDR2 from the germline V gene are SGHDT and YYEEEE. In addition, the sample was reused for a study of yellow fever vaccine responses in identical twins.

The source is a woman between 18 and 29 years old in good health. Source material: CD8+ T cells sorted from blood. The gene calls are TRBV5-6 and TRBJ2-1; D uncertain. CDR3 DNA: TGTGCCAGCAGTTCAGCTTCGAATTACAATGAGCAGTTCTTC. This sequence encodes CASSSASNYNEQFF.